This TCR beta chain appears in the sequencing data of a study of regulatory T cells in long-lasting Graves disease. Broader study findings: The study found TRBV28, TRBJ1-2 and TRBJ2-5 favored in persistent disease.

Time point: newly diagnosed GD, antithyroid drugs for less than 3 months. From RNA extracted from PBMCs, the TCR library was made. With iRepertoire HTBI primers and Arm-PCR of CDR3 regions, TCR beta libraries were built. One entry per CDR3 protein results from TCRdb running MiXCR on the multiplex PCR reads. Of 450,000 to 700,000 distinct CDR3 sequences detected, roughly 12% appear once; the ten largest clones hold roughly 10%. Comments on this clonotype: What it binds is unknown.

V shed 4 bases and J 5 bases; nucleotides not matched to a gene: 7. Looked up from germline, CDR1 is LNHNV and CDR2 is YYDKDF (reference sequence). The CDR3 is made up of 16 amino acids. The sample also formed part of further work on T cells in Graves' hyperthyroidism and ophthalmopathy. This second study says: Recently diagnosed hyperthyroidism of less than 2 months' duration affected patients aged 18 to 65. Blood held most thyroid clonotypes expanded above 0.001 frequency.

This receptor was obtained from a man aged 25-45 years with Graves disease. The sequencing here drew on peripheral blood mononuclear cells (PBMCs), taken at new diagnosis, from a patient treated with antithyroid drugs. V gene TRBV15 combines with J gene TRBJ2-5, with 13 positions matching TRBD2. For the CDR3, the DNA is TGTGCCACCAGCACTACTAGCGGGAGGGCCTCCGAGACCCAGTACTTC. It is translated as CATSTTSGRASETQYF.